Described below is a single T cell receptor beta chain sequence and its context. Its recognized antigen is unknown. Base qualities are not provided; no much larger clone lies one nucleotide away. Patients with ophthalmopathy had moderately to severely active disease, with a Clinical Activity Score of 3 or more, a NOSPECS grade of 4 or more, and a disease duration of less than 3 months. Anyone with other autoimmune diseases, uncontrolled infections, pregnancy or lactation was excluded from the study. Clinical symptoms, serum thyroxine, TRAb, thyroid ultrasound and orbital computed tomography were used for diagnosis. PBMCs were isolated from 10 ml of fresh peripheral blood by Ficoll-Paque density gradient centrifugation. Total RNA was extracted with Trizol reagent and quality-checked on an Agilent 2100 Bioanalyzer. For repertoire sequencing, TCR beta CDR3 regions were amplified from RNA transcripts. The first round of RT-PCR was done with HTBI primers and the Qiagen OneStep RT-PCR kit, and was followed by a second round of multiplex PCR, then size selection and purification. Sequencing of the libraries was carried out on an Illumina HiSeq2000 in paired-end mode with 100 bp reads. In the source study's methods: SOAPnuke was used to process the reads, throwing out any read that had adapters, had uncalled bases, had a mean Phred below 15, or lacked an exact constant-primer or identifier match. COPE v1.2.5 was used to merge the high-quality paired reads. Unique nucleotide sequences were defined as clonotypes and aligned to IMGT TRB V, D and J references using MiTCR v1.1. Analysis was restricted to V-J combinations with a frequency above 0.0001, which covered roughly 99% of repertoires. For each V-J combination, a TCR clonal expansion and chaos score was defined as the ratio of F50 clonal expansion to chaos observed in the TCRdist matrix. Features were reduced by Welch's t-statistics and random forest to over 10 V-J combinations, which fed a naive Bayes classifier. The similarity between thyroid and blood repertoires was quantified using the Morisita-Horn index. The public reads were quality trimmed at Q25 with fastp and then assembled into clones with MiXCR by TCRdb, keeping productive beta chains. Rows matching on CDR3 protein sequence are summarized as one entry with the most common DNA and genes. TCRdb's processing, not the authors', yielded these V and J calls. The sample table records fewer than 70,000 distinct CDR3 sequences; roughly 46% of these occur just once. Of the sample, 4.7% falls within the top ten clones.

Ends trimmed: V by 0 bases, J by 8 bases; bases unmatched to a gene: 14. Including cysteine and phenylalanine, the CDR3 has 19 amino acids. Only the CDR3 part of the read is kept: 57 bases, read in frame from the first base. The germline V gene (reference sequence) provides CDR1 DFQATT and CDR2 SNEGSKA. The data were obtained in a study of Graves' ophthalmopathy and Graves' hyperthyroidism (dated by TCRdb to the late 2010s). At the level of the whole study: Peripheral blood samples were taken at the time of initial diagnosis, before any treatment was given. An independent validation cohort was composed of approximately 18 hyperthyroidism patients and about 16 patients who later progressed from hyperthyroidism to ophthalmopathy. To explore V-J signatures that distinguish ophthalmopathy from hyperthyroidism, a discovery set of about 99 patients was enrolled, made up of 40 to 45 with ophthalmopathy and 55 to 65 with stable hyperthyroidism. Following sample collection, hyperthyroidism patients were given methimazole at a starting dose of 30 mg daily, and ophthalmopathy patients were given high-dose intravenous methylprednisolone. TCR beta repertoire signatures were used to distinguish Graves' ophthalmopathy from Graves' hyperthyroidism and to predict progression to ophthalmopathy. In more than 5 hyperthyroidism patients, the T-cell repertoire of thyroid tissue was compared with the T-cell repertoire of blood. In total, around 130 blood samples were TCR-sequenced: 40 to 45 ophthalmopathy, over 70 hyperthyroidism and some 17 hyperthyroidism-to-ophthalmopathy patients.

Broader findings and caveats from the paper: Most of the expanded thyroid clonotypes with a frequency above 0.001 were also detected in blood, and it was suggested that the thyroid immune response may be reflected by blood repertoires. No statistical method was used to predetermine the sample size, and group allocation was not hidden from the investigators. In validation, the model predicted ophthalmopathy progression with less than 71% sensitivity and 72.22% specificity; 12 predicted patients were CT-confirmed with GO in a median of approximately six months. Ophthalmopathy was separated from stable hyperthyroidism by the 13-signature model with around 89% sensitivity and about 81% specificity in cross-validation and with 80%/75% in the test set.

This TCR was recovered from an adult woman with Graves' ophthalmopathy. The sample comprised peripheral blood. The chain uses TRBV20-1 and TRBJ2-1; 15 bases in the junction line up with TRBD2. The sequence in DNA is TGCAGTGCTAGAGATCTGGGACTAGCGGGAGGCCTTCAACGGGATGAGCAGTTCTTC. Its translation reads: CSARDLGLAGGLQRDEQFF.